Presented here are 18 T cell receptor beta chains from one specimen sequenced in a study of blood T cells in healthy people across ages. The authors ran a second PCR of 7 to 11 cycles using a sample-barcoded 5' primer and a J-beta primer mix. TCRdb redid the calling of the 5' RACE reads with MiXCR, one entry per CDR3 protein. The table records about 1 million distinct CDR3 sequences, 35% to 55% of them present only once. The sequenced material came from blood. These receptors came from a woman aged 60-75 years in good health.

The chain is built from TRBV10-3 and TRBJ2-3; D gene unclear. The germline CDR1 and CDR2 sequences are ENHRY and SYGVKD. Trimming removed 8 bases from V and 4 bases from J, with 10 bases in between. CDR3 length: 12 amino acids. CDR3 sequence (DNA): TGTGCCATCGCGCCGAATGCAGATACGCAGTATTTT. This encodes CAIAPNADTQYF.

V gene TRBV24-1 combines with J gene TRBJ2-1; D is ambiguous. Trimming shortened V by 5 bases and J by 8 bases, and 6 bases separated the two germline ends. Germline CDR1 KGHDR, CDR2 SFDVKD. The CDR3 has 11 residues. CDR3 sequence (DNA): TGTGCCACCAGTGGCCGTTATGAGCAGTTCTTC. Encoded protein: CATSGRYEQFF.

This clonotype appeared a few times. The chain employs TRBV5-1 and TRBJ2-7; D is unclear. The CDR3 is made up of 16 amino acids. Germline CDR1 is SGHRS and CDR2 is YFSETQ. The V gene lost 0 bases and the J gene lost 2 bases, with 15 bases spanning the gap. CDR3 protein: CASSLAVSPRTYEQYF. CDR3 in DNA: TGCGCCAGCAGCTTGGCCGTAAGTCCACGCACCTACGAGCAGTACTTC.

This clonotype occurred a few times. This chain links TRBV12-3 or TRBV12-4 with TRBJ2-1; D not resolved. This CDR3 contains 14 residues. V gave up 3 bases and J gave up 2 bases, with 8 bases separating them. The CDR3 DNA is TGTGCCAGCAGTTTCGGGCAGGCCTACAATGAGCAGTTCTTC. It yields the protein CASSFGQAYNEQFF.

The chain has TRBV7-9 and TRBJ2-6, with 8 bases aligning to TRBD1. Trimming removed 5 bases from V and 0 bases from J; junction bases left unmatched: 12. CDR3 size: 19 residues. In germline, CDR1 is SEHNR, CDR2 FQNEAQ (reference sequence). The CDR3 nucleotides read TGTGCCAGCAGCCCCCTACCAGGGACAGGCCCCTCTGGGGCCAACGTCCTGACTTTC. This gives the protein CASSPLPGTGPSGANVLTF.

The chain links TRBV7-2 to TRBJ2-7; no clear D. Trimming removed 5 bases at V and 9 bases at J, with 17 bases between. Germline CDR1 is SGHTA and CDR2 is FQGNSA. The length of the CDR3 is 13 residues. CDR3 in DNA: TGTGCCAGCAGCCCGCCGGGCCTACGAGGGCAGTACTTC. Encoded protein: CASSPPGLRGQYF. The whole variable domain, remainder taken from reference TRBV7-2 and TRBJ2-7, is GAGVSQSPSNKVTEKGKDVELRCDPISGHTALYWYRQSLGQGLEFLIYFQGNSAPDKSGLPSDRFSAERTGGSVSTLTIQRTQQEDSAVYLCASSPPGLRGQYFGPGTRLTVT.

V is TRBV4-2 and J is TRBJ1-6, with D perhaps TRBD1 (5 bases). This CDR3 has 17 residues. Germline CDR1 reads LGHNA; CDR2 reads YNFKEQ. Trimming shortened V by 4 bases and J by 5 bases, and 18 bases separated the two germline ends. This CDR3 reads CASSPNPQGWDNSPLHF. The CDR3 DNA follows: TGTGCCAGCAGCCCGAATCCTCAGGGTTGGGATAATTCACCCCTCCACTTT.

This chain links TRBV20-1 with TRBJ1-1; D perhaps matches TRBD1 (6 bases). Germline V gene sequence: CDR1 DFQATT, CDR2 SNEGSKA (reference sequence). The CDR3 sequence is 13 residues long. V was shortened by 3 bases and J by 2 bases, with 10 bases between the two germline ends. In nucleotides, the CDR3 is TGCAGTGCTAGTCAACAGGGAAACACTGAAGCTTTCTTT. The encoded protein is CSASQQGNTEAFF.

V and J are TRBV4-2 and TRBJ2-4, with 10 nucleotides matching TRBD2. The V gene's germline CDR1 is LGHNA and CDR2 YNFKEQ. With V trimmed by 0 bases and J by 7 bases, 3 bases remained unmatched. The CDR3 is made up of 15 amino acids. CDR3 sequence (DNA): TGTGCCAGCAGCCAAGAAGGGACTAGCGTGAACATTCAGTACTTC. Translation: CASSQEGTSVNIQYF.

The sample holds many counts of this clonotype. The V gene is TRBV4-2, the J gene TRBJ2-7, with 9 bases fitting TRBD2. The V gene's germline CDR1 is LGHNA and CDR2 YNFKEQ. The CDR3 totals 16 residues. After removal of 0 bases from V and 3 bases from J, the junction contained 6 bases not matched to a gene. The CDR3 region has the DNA TGTGCCAGCAGCCAAGAGCGAGCGGGAGGACGCTACGAGCAGTACTTC. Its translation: CASSQERAGGRYEQYF.

CDR3 bases: TGCGCCAGCAGTGAGGCCGAAACTAGCGGGAGTTACAATGAGCAGTTCTTC. Translated: CASSEAETSGSYNEQFF. The chain carries TRBV10-1 and TRBJ2-1, with 11 bases lining up with TRBD2. Trimming cost V 2 bases and J 4 bases; bases outside gene matches: 7. The CDR3 runs 17 residues. CDR1 and CDR2 (germline): WNHNN, SYGVQD (reference sequence).

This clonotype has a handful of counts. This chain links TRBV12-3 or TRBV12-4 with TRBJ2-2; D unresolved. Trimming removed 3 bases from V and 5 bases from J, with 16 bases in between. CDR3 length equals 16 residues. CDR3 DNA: TGTGCCAGCAGTTTGTTAGGAAATATGGAAACCGGGGAGCTGTTTTTT. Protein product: CASSLLGNMETGELFF.

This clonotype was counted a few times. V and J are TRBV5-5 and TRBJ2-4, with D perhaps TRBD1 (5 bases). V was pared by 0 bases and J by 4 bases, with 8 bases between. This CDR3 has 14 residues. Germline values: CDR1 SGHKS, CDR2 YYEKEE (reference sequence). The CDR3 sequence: CASSLGQGKNIQYF. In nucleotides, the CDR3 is TGTGCCAGCAGCTTGGGGCAGGGAAAAAACATTCAGTACTTC.

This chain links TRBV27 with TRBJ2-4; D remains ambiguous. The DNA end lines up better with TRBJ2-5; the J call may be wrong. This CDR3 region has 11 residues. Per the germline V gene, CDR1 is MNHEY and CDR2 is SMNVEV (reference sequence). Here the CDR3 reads CASSSGQTQYF. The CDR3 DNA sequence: TGTGCCAGCAGTTCCGGGCAGACCCAGTACTTC.

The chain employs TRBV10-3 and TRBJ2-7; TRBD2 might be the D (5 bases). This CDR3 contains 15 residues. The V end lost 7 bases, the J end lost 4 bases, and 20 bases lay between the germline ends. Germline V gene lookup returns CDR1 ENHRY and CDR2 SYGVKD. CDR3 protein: CAIIEIKGAGYEQYF. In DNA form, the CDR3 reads TGTGCCATCATTGAAATCAAGGGAGCCGGGTACGAGCAGTACTTC.

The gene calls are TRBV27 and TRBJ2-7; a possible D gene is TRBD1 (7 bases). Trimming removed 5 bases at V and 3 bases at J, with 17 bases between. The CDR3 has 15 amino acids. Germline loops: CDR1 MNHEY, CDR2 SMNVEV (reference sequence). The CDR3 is CASSPAGGQLYEQYF. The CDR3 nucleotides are TGTGCCAGCAGTCCGGCCGGGGGACAGCTCTACGAGCAGTACTTC.

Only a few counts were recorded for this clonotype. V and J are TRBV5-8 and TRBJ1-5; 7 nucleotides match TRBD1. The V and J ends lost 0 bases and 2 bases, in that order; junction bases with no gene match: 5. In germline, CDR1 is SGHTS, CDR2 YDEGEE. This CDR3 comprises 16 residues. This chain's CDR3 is CASSLGSRGGNQPQHF. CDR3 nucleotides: TGTGCCAGCAGCTTGGGGAGCAGGGGGGGCAATCAGCCCCAGCATTTT.

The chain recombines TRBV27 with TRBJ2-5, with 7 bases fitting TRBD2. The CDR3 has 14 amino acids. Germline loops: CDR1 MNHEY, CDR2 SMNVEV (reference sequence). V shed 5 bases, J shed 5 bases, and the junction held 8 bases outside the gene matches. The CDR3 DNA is TGTGCCAGCAGTACGCGGCGGGAGCGGGAGACCCAGTACTTC. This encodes CASSTRRERETQYF.